This entry describes one TCR beta chain. Per the authors' pipeline: Researchers report that nucleated cell counts were estimated from reference gene primer amplification. Data came from immunoSEQ multiplex PCR; TCRdb stores just in-frame clones and leaves some out. The DNA gave D and trimming, while V, J and clone size come from that table. The top ten hold about 3.1% of the sample, which has some 270,000 clones, roughly 88% seen once. Those enrolled, adults aged roughly 18 to 95 years, came from about two dozen US areas. Up to 2 weeks before entering the study, exposed participants had met a COVID-19 case. This sample is part of a study of blood T cell repertoires in COVID-19. About the study: PBMCs, B-cell-depleted T cells, or T cells were the source of the cDNA or gDNA that made up the material.

Sequenced sample: PBMCs or T cells enriched from blood (not recorded which). The receptor's source is a woman aged 35 to 49 who had been exposed to COVID-19.

In DNA, the CDR3 is TGTGCCAGCAGTGAAGCGAGCGGGAATCAGCCCCAGCATTTT. Translation gives CASSEASGNQPQHF. This chain joins TRBV2 and TRBJ1-5, with no clear D. Between the trimmed V and J ends, which lost 0 bases and 4 bases, there was a span of 7 bases. Germline-derived CDR1 and CDR2 are SNHLY and FYNNEI. The CDR3 sequence is 14 residues long.